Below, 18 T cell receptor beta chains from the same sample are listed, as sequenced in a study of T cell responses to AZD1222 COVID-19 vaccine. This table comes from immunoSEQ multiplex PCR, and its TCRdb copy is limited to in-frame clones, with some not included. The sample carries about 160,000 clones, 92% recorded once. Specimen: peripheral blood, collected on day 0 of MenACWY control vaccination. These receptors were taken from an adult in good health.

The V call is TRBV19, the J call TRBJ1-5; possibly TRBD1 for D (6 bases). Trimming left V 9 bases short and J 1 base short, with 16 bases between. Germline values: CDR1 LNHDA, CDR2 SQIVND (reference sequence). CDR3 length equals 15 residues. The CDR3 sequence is CASVGTGRSNQPQHF. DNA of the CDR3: TGTGCCAGCGTAGGTACAGGGAGAAGCAATCAGCCCCAGCATTTT.

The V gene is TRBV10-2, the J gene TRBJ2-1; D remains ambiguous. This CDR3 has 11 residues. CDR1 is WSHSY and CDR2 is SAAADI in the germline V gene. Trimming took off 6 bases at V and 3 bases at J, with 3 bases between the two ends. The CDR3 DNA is TGCGCCAGCAGGTTCTACAATGAGCAGTTCTTC. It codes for CASRFYNEQFF.

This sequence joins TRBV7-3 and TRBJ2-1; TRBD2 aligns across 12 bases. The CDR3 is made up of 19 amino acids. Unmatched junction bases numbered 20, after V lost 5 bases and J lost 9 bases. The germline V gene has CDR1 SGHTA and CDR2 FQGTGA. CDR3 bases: TGTGCCAGCAGCGCCCCGTTACTAGCGGGAGGCCGGGGTGAGAGTGAGCAGTTCTTC. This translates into CASSAPLLAGGRGESEQFF.

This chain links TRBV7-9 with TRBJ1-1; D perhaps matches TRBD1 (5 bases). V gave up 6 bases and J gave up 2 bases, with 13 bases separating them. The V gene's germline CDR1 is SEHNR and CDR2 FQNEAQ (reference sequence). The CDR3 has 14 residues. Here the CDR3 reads CASRGPGLNTEAFF. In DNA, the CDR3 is TGTGCCAGCAGAGGTCCAGGGCTCAACACTGAAGCTTTCTTT.

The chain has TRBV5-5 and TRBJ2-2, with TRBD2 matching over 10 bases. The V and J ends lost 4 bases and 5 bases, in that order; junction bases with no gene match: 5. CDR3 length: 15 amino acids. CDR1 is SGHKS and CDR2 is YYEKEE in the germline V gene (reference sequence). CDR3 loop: CASSRVAGGTGELFF. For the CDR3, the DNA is TGTGCCAGCAGCCGGGTAGCGGGAGGAACCGGGGAGCTGTTTTTT.

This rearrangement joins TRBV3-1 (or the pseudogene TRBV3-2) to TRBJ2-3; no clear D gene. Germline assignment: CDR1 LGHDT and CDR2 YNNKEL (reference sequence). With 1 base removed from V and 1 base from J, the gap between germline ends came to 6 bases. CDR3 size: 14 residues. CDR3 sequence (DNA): TGTGCCAGCAGCCAAGTTAGGGGCACAGATACGCAGTATTTT. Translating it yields CASSQVRGTDTQYF.

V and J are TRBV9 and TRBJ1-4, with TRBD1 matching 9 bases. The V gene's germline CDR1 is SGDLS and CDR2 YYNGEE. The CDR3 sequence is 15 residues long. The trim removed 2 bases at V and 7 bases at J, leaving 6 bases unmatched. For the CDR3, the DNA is TGTGCCAGCAGCGTTGGGGACAGGGAAGGTGAAAAACTGTTTTTT. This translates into CASSVGDREGEKLFF.

CDR3 residues: CASSPLNQPQHF. The CDR3 DNA is TGTGCCAGCAGCCCCCTCAATCAGCCCCAGCATTTT. The V and J genes are TRBV5-8 and TRBJ1-5; D is unresolved. Germline V lookup: CDR1 SGHTS, CDR2 YDEGEE. V was pared by 4 bases and J by 3 bases, with 5 bases between. The CDR3 has 12 residues.

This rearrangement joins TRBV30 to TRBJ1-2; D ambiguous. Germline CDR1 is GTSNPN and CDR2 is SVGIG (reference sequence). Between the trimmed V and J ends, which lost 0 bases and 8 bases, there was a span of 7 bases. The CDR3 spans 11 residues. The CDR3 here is CAWSVARGYTF. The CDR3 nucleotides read TGTGCCTGGAGTGTCGCTAGAGGCTACACCTTC.

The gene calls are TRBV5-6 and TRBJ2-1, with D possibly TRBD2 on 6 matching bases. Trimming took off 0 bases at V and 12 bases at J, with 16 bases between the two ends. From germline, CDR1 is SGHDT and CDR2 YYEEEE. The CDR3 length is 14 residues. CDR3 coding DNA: TGTGCCAGCAGCTTGGCCGGGCGGAATAGCGGGCAGTTCTTC. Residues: CASSLAGRNSGQFF.

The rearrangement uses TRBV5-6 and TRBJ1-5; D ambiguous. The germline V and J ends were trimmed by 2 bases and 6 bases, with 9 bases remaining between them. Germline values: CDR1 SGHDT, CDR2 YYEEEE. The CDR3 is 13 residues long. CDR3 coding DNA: TGTGCCAGCAGCTTAAGGGAGACTCAGCCCCAGCATTTT. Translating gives CASSLRETQPQHF.

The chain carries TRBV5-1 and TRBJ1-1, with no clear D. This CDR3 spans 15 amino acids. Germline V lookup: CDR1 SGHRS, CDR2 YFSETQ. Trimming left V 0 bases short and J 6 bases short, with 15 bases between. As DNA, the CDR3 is TGCGCCAGCAGCTTGGAGGCCGGAGGGAAGTCTGAAGCTTTCTTT. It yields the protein CASSLEAGGKSEAFF.

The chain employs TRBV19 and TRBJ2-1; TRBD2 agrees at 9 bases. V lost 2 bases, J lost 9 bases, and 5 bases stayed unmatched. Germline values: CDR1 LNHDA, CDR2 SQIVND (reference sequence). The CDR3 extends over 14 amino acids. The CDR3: CASSILAGRSEQFF. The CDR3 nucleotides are TGTGCCAGTAGTATACTAGCGGGACGAAGTGAGCAGTTCTTC.

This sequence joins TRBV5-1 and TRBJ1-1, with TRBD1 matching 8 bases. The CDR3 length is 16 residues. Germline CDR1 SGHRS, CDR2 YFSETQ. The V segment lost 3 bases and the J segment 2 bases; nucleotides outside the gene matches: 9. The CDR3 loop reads CASSWTGRGGNTEAFF. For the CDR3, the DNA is TGCGCCAGCAGCTGGACAGGGCGGGGTGGAAACACTGAAGCTTTCTTT.

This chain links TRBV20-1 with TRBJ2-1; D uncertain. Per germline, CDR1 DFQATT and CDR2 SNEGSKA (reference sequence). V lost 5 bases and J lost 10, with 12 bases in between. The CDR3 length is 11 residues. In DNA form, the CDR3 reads TGCAGTGCTGCCCCCCCCGGGGAGCAGTTCTTC. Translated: CSAAPPGEQFF.

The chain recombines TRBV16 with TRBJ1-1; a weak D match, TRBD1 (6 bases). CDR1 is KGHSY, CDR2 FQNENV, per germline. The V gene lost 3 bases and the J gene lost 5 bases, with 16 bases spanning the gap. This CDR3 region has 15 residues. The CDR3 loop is CASSQSPQGETEAFF. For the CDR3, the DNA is TGTGCCAGCAGCCAGTCCCCACAGGGTGAAACTGAAGCTTTCTTT.

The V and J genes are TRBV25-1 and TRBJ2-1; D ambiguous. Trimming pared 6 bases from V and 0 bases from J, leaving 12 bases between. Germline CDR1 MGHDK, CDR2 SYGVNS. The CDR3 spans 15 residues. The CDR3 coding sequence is TGTGCCAGCAGCGTGGGCCCCGACTCCTACAATGAGCAGTTCTTC. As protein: CASSVGPDSYNEQFF.

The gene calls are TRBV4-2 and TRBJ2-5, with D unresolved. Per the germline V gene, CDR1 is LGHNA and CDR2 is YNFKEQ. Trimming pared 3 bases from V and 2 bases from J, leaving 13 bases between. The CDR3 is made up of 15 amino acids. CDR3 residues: CASSQTLMGQETQYF. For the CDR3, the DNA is TGTGCCAGCAGCCAGACTCTAATGGGGCAAGAGACCCAGTACTTC.